This TCR beta chain derives from a study of cytomegalovirus exposure and HLA in healthy donors. General study results and limits: The study labeled 180 or so TCR beta chains cytomegalovirus-associated.

A multiplex PCR was run with 60 Vbeta primers and 13 Jbeta primers. The repertoire was sequenced with immunoSEQ multiplex PCR; TCRdb's copy has only in-frame clones and lacks some. The data show over 120,000 clones, 80% seen once. Remarks on this clone: The antigen remains undetermined. Mismatch with germline at one junction end may stem from a read error. At the DNA level, this CDR3 is encoded by other sequences in the same sample as well.

The CDR3 runs 16 residues. Germline V gene sequence: CDR1 MNHEY, CDR2 SVGAGI. The sample was PBMCs. The source of this sequence is a man aged 35-49 years in good health and CMV-seronegative. The chain employs TRBV6-5 and TRBJ1-6; D call uncertain. CDR3: CASSYSRAASNSPLHF. The CDR3 DNA is TGTGCCAGCAGTTACTCGAGGGCAGCGTCTAATTCCCCCCTCCACTTT.